This T cell receptor beta chain appears in the sequencing data of a study of blood T cell repertoires in COVID-19. The wider study: Collection of acute and convalescent COVID-19 samples took place in the United States, Italy and Spain.

CDR1 and CDR2 (germline): SGHDN, FVKESK. V lost 4 bases and J lost 8; bases outside the gene matches: 8. The CDR3 consists of 14 residues. How the authors handled the data: Using reference gene primer amplification, nucleated cell counts were estimated. TCRdb's copy holds only in-frame clones and misses some; the assay was immunoSEQ multiplex PCR. V and J calls and clone size follow that table, whereas D and trimming were derived from the DNA. The repertoire holds 120,000 or so clones, with roughly four fifths as singletons. V is TRBV14 and J is TRBJ1-2, with TRBD1 identical over 9 bases. The clonotype comes from a man aged 55-75 years with acute or convalescent COVID-19. Sequenced input: peripheral blood. The CDR3 nucleotides read TGTGCCAGCAGCCTACAGGGGGCTTTATACGGCTACACCTTC. Protein sequence: CASSLQGALYGYTF.